Each of the 30 T cell receptor beta chains below was sequenced from the same sample in a study of response to subunit inactivated influenza vaccine. A single record per CDR3 protein comes from TCRdb applying MiXCR to the RT-PCR reads. The sample lists 860,000 or so distinct CDR3 sequences; about 20% were seen once. The sequencing used PBMCs from blood, collected 4 to 6 days after vaccination. All receptors derive from a middle-aged man who received an inactivated influenza vaccine.

A few counts support this clonotype. The chain combines TRBV4-3 with TRBJ2-4; possibly TRBD1 for D (6 bases). The CDR3 is made up of 15 amino acids. Per germline, CDR1 LGHNA and CDR2 YSLEER. Trimming shortened V by 1 base and J by 4 bases, and 11 bases separated the two germline ends. The CDR3 here is CASSQGTALKNIQYF. Here the CDR3 DNA reads TGCGCCAGCAGCCAAGGGACAGCCCTAAAAAACATTCAGTACTTC.

A word on this clonotype: Likely a read error: the CDR3 ends without its conserved phenylalanine or tryptophan. The chain links TRBV15 to TRBJ2-4; the match to TRBD2 covers 16 bases. CDR1 is LNHNV and CDR2 is YYDKDF in the germline V gene (reference sequence). Trimming removed 5 bases from V and 1 base from J; junction bases left unmatched: 11. This CDR3 comprises 20 residues. The CDR3 reads CATSPLPGLAGGQAKNIQYY. CDR3 DNA sequence: TGTGCCACCAGCCCTTTACCGGGACTAGCGGGGGGGCAGGCCAAAAACATTCAGTACTAC.

This clonotype was detected only a few times. This chain connects TRBV27 to TRBJ2-1, with 12 bases fitting TRBD2. Germline values: CDR1 MNHEY, CDR2 SMNVEV (reference sequence). V was pared by 6 bases and J by 8 bases, with 8 bases of the junction left unmatched. This CDR3 is built from 15 residues. The CDR3 sequence: CASSRLAGAPDEQFF. CDR3 DNA sequence: TGTGCCAGCAGCCGACTAGCGGGAGCCCCCGATGAGCAGTTCTTC.

This clonotype was observed a few times. This sequence joins TRBV20-1 and TRBJ2-4, with D possibly TRBD2 on 6 matching bases. The germline gives CDR1 DFQATT, CDR2 SNEGSKA (reference sequence). The CDR3 loop spans 11 amino acids. The chain's CDR3 is CSMLREDTQYF. The DNA of the CDR3 is TGCAGCATGTTGAGGGAGGATACGCAGTACTTC.

This sequence joins TRBV4-2 and TRBJ2-3; weak D call: TRBD2 (6 bases). Germline CDR1 is LGHNA and CDR2 is YNFKEQ. Trimming pared 6 bases from V and 0 bases from J, leaving 19 bases between. The CDR3 sequence is 17 residues long. The CDR3 DNA sequence: TGTGCCAGCAGTCCTACGGCGGGGCGGTTCAGCACAGATACGCAGTATTTT. Protein sequence: CASSPTAGRFSTDTQYF.

V is TRBV7-2 and J is TRBJ2-2; D call uncertain. CDR1 and CDR2 (germline): SGHTA, FQGNSA. CDR3 length equals 14 residues. V was trimmed by 1 base and J by 4 bases, leaving 7 bases between them. In nucleotides, the CDR3 is TGTGCCAGCAGCTTAGACGGAGCCACCGGGGAGCTGTTTTTT. Amino acid sequence: CASSLDGATGELFF.

This rearrangement joins TRBV19 to TRBJ2-1; TRBD2 aligns across 7 bases. Germline loops: CDR1 LNHDA, CDR2 SQIVND (reference sequence). The CDR3 spans 15 residues. With V trimmed by 3 bases and J by 8 bases, 10 bases remained unmatched. For the CDR3, the DNA is TGTGCCAGTAGTATTGGTGGACTAGGAGTGTATGAGCAGTTCTTC. Amino acids: CASSIGGLGVYEQFF.

The chain is built from TRBV5-1 and TRBJ1-1; 8 bases align to TRBD1. CDR1 and CDR2 (germline): SGHRS, YFSETQ. This CDR3 spans 14 amino acids. With 5 bases clipped from V and 4 bases from J, the junction kept 7 bases outside the gene matches. Here the CDR3 reads CASSQVGTGTEAFF. The CDR3 DNA reads TGCGCCAGCAGTCAAGTTGGGACAGGCACTGAAGCTTTCTTT. The full variable domain, with the rest looked up from reference TRBV5-1 and TRBJ1-1, is KAGVTQTPRYLIKTRGQQVTLSCSPISGHRSVSWYQQTPGQGLQFLFEYFSETQRNKGNFPGRFSGRQFSNSRSEMNVSTLELGDSALYLCASSQVGTGTEAFFGQGTRLTVV.

The sample holds a few counts of this clonotype. The V call is TRBV4-2, the J call TRBJ1-2; D call uncertain. The germline CDR1 and CDR2 sequences are LGHNA and YNFKEQ. Between the trimmed V and J ends, which lost 4 bases and 6 bases, there was a span of 15 bases. The CDR3 length is 14 residues. The CDR3 loop is CASSPDSWTHGYTF. The CDR3 DNA reads TGTGCCAGCAGCCCTGACTCCTGGACCCATGGCTACACCTTC.

The gene calls are TRBV5-1 and TRBJ2-1; TRBD2 is a possible D gene (7 bases). There are 16 residues in the CDR3. The V and J ends lost 4 bases and 0 bases respectively, with 14 bases between them. The germline V gene encodes CDR1 SGHRS and CDR2 YFSETQ. This CDR3 reads CASSGSGGLSYNEQFF. CDR3 bases: TGCGCCAGCAGCGGCTCGGGGGGCCTCTCCTACAATGAGCAGTTCTTC.

The V and J genes are TRBV20-1 and TRBJ2-7; 15 bases are a match to TRBD2. This CDR3 spans 19 amino acids. The germline gives CDR1 DFQATT, CDR2 SNEGSKA (reference sequence). The J segment lost 2 bases and the V segment lost 0 bases, leaving 11 bases of the junction unmatched. Here the CDR3 reads CSARDAGLAGGRLTYEQYF. In nucleotides, the CDR3 is TGCAGTGCTAGAGATGCAGGACTAGCGGGGGGGCGTCTCACCTACGAGCAGTACTTC.

This chain connects TRBV6-2 or TRBV6-3 to TRBJ2-7, with D maybe TRBD1 (5 bases). CDR3 length equals 13 residues. The germline CDR1 and CDR2 sequences are MNHEY and SVGEGT. The ends were cut back, 10 bases at V and 1 base at J, with 14 bases in the middle. CDR3 bases: TGTGCCACCTGGGGCGGCCGGTCCTACGAGCAGTACTTC. Translated: CATWGGRSYEQYF.

The rearrangement uses TRBV4-3 and TRBJ1-4; a possible D gene is TRBD1 (5 bases). The CDR3 length is 16 residues. Trimming took 0 bases from V and 6 from J, leaving 14 bases between them. Germline CDR1 and CDR2: LGHNA and YSLEER. The CDR3 sequence is CASSQDLLRVDEKLFF. The CDR3 DNA reads TGCGCCAGCAGCCAAGATCTCCTCAGGGTGGATGAAAAACTGTTTTTT.

The chain uses TRBV24-1 and TRBJ1-2; TRBD1 matches at 7 bases. This CDR3 contains 17 residues. J was trimmed by 4 bases and V by 4 bases; bases with no gene match: 14. Germline CDR1 reads KGHDR; CDR2 reads SFDVKD. The CDR3 nucleotides read TGTGCCACCAGTGACGGACAGGCGGCCGCCTCCCTCTATGGCTACACCTTC. The encoded protein is CATSDGQAAASLYGYTF.

In its sample, this clonotype was seen a few times. The chain combines TRBV10-3 with TRBJ2-5, with a weak D call TRBD2 (6 bases). CDR3 length equals 14 residues. CDR1 and CDR2 (germline): ENHRY, SYGVKD. The V and J ends lost 2 bases and 2 bases respectively, with 9 bases between them. CDR3 sequence: CAISERGMQETQYF. CDR3 sequence (DNA): TGTGCCATCAGTGAGCGCGGGATGCAAGAGACCCAGTACTTC.

The V gene is TRBV20-1, the J gene TRBJ2-7, with 8 bases identical to TRBD1. This CDR3 region has 14 residues. V dropped 3 bases and J dropped 6; count of bases not matched to a gene: 10. In germline, CDR1 is DFQATT, CDR2 SNEGSKA (reference sequence). The CDR3 spells CSARSARGLVEQYF. The CDR3 region has the DNA TGCAGTGCTAGGAGCGCCAGGGGGCTGGTCGAGCAGTACTTC.

This clonotype was seen a handful of times. This chain joins TRBV20-1 and TRBJ1-2; no reliable D call. CDR1 is DFQATT and CDR2 is SNEGSKA in the germline V gene (reference sequence). This CDR3 spans 12 amino acids. V lost 3 bases and J 2 bases, leaving 7 bases between the germline ends. The CDR3 DNA reads TGCAGTGCTAGTCTTCAGAACTATGGCTACACCTTC. It specifies CSASLQNYGYTF.

This clonotype has only a few counts. V is TRBV18 and J is TRBJ1-5; perhaps TRBD1 as D (6 bases). The CDR3 has 13 residues. From germline, CDR1 is KGHSH and CDR2 LQKENI. V was cut by 6 bases and J by 7 bases, with 13 bases left in between. CDR3 coding DNA: TGTGCCAGCTCGGAGGCAGGGGCACAGCCCCAGCATTTT. It translates to CASSEAGAQPQHF. The entire variable domain, with the rest obtained from reference TRBV18 and TRBJ1-5, is as follows: NAGVMQNPRHLVRRRGQEARLRCSPMKGHSHVYWYRQLPEEGLKFMVYLQKENIIDESGMPKERFSAEFPKEGPSILRIQQVVRGDSAAYFCASSEAGAQPQHFGDGTRLSIL.

This clonotype has at least ten counts. The V gene is TRBV20-1, the J gene TRBJ2-7; a possible D gene is TRBD1 (6 bases). The CDR3 is 15 residues long. CDR1 and CDR2 (germline): DFQATT, SNEGSKA (reference sequence). Trimming stripped 2 bases from V and 0 bases from J, with 14 bases between. The CDR3, as DNA: TGCAGTGCTAGAAAGGGACAATTCTTCTCCTACGAGCAGTACTTC. Its translation is CSARKGQFFSYEQYF.

This clonotype was counted only a few times. DNA for the CDR3: TGTGCCAGCAGCGCGTCCACTAGCGGAAGAGAGCAGTACTTC. It codes for CASSASTSGREQYF. V usage is TRBV7-2 and J usage is TRBJ2-7, with 8 bases identical to TRBD2. CDR3 length equals 14 residues. Germline V gives CDR1 SGHTA, CDR2 FQGNSA. The trim removed 5 bases at V and 7 bases at J, leaving 10 bases unmatched.

The rearrangement links TRBV4-3 to TRBJ2-1, with a tentative D call TRBD1 (6 bases). The V gene's germline CDR1 is LGHNA and CDR2 YSLEER. V was shortened by 2 bases and J by 0 bases, with 11 bases between the two germline ends. The CDR3 consists of 16 residues. CDR3 loop: CASSQTGPSSYNEQFF. The CDR3 region has the DNA TGCGCCAGCAGCCAAACAGGGCCGAGCTCCTACAATGAGCAGTTCTTC.

This chain connects TRBV2 to TRBJ2-7; maybe TRBD1 (6 bases). CDR1 is SNHLY, CDR2 FYNNEI, per germline. With 3 bases removed from V and 3 bases from J, the gap between germline ends came to 15 bases. This CDR3 has 15 residues. This CDR3 is CASSEGQGPYYEQYF. Here the CDR3 DNA reads TGTGCCAGCAGTGAGGGTCAGGGGCCCTACTACGAGCAGTACTTC.

This clonotype was counted ten times or more. V and J are TRBV29-1 and TRBJ2-5; D assignment may be TRBD1 or TRBD2 (5 bases each). Germline CDR1 is SQVTM and CDR2 is ANQGSEA. V lost 7 bases and J 3 bases, leaving 18 bases between the germline ends. CDR3 size: 14 residues. The CDR3 sequence is CSALPGTPEETQYF. As DNA, the CDR3 is TGCAGCGCCCTGCCCGGGACGCCGGAAGAGACCCAGTACTTC.

The rearrangement joins TRBV14 to TRBJ1-5, with 8 bases identical to TRBD1. CDR3 size: 15 residues. V shed 0 bases and J 5 bases; nucleotides not matched to a gene: 3. Germline V gene lookup returns CDR1 SGHDN and CDR2 FVKESK. CDR3 protein: CASSQEDRDDQPQHF. The CDR3 DNA is TGTGCCAGCAGCCAAGAGGACAGGGACGATCAGCCCCAGCATTTT.

The CDR3: CASGLWRSNEQFF. The CDR3 DNA sequence: TGTGCCAGCGGATTATGGCGGAGCAATGAGCAGTTCTTC. V usage is TRBV12-3 or TRBV12-4 and J usage is TRBJ2-1; D is uncertain. V lost 8 bases and J lost 6, with 14 bases in between. The CDR3 covers 13 residues.

This chain links TRBV25-1 with TRBJ2-5; D remains ambiguous. The germline CDR1 and CDR2 sequences are MGHDK and SYGVNS. CDR3 length: 14 residues. V was pared by 1 base and J by 5 bases, with 11 bases between. The CDR3 spells CASSELDNLETQYF. In DNA form, the CDR3 reads TGTGCCAGCAGTGAATTGGATAATTTGGAGACCCAGTACTTC.

The rearrangement links TRBV18 to TRBJ2-5; D not resolved. Trimming pared 2 bases from V and 5 bases from J, leaving 3 bases between. The CDR3 consists of 11 residues. Germline V CDR1 and CDR2: KGHSH, LQKENI. This CDR3 reads CASSPTETQYF. As DNA, the CDR3 is TGTGCCAGCTCACCAACGGAGACCCAGTACTTC. The full variable domain, its missing parts supplied by reference TRBV18 and TRBJ2-5, is NAGVMQNPRHLVRRRGQEARLRCSPMKGHSHVYWYRQLPEEGLKFMVYLQKENIIDESGMPKERFSAEFPKEGPSILRIQQVVRGDSAAYFCASSPTETQYFGPGTRLLVL.

This clonotype was recorded a few times. The chain links TRBV30 to TRBJ1-4; D gene uncertain. CDR1 and CDR2 from the germline V gene are GTSNPN and SVGIG (reference sequence). The CDR3 runs 13 residues. V was clipped by 2 bases and J by 4 bases, with 8 bases between them. The chain's CDR3 is CAWSLGFNEKLFF. The CDR3 DNA is TGTGCCTGGAGTTTGGGGTTTAATGAAAAACTGTTTTTT.

The gene calls are TRBV28 and TRBJ2-1; 9 bases map to TRBD2. The CDR3 has 17 residues. Germline lookup yields CDR1 MDHEN and CDR2 SYDVKM. V lost 7 bases, J lost 11 bases, and 21 bases stayed unmatched. The CDR3 loop is CASKKYSRTSARTKQFF. The CDR3 nucleotides read TGTGCCAGCAAGAAGTACTCCCGGACTAGCGCACGAACAAAGCAGTTCTTC.

V is TRBV6-2 or TRBV6-3 and J is TRBJ2-7, with 7 positions matching TRBD1. This CDR3 has 16 residues. Germline V gene lookup returns CDR1 MNHEY and CDR2 SVGEGT. Losses at the gene ends were 2 bases for V and 2 bases for J; bases not matched to a gene: 9. CDR3 protein: CASSYGGQHLTYEQYF. CDR3 DNA sequence: TGTGCCAGCAGTTACGGGGGACAGCATCTAACCTACGAGCAGTACTTC.